This TCR beta chain was observed in a study of blood T cell repertoires in COVID-19. Study details: Nucleic acid was either cDNA or gDNA, and it came from T cells, B-cell-depleted T cells, or PBMCs.

From germline, CDR1 is SGDLS and CDR2 YYNGEE. V lost 4 bases to trimming and J lost 2 bases; unmatched junction nucleotides: 3. The CDR3 is 16 residues long. Under the authors' procedure: Nucleated cell counts were estimated from reference gene primer amplification. TCRdb's copy holds only in-frame clones and misses some; the assay was immunoSEQ multiplex PCR. V and J calls and clone size are those listed in that table; D and trimming were worked out from the DNA. The data show around 190,000 clones, with more than 85% seen just once and approximately 1.1% held by the top ten. This clone occurred once.

The sequencing sample was made of peripheral blood. This receptor was obtained from a man aged 25 to 45 with acute or convalescent COVID-19. The V call is TRBV9, the J call TRBJ2-6; 10 positions match TRBD1. This chain's CDR3 is CASSRQGAPGANVLTF. The CDR3 region has the DNA TGTGCCAGCAGCAGACAGGGGGCGCCTGGGGCCAACGTCCTGACTTTC.